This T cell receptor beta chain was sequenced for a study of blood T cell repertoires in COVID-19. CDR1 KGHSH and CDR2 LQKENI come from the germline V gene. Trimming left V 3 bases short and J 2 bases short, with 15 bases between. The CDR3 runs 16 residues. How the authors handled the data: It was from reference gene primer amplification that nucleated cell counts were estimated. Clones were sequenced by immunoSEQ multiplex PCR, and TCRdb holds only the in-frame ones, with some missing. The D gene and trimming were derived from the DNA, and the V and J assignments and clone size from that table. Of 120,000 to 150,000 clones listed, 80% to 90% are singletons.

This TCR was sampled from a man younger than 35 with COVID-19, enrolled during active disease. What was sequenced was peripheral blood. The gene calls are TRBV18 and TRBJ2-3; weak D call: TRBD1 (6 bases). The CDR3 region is CASSPLTGFYTDTQYF. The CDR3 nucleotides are TGTGCCAGCTCACCTCTGACAGGTTTTTACACAGATACGCAGTATTTT. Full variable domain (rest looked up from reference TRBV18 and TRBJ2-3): NAGVMQNPRHLVRRRGQEARLRCSPMKGHSHVYWYRQLPEEGLKFMVYLQKENIIDESGMPKERFSAEFPKEGPSILRIQQVVRGDSAAYFCASSPLTGFYTDTQYFGPGTRLTVL.